The present entry profiles one TCR beta chain with its context. The antigen this receptor binds is unknown. No much larger clone exists at a distance of one base, and base qualities are not known. This sample is drawn from a study of response to subunit inactivated influenza vaccine (dated by TCRdb to 2016 to 2018). About the investigation overall: Deep quantitative T cell receptor repertoire profiling was used in the study to track responses to a trivalent subunit inactivated influenza vaccine.

Broader findings and caveats from the paper: It was suggested by the authors that each seasonal influenza vaccination may recruit only a limited number of new T cells.

Library method: RT-PCR. Sequencing used an Illumina HiSeq 2500. In-frame beta chains were kept once TCRdb had trimmed the public reads at Q25 with fastp and called clones with MiXCR. Here each entry gathers all rows of one CDR3 protein and keeps the most common genes and DNA. This sample has 400,000 to 550,000 distinct CDR3 sequences in its table, and roughly 25% of those were observed once. Together, the top ten hold 1.5% to 2% of the sample. The specimen was CD4+ T cells sorted from PBMCs, collected roughly 5 days after vaccination. The sequence was collected from a man aged 45-60 years who received an inactivated influenza vaccine. Donor details come from another sample of the same person, matched by shared clones.

The CDR3: CASSWASGGSQETQYF. In nucleotides, the sequence is TGTGCCAGCAGTTGGGCTAGCGGGGGGTCCCAAGAGACCCAGTACTTC. The chain is encoded by TRBV12-3 or TRBV12-4 joined to TRBJ2-5, and 11 bases in between align with TRBD2. Here V drops 4 bases and J drops 1 base, and the junction holds 5 bases not matched to any gene. Inclusive of the bounding cysteine and phenylalanine, the CDR3 is 16 residues long. This entry keeps only the CDR3 DNA: 48 bases, framed from base 1.